The next 32 T cell receptor beta chains were all read from a single sample in a study of OX40 agonist ivuxolimab in advanced cancers. The receptor library was made with the immunoSEQ multiplex PCR assay. The table comes from immuneACCESS by way of TCRdb, which keeps in-frame sequences with V and J called. Part of the clones is missing from these tables; in studies checked, under half for an unresolved V gene and the rest for unknown reasons. For this sample the table gives roughly 80,000 clones, of which 85% to 95% were detected only once. 6.2% of the sample lies in the top ten. The sample was CD4+ or CD8+ T cells sorted from blood, taken in a trial of the OX40 agonist ivuxolimab. The receptors were sampled from an adult with an advanced solid tumor such as melanoma, head and neck, liver or kidney cancer.

J is TRBJ2-2 and V is TRBV5-4; D unresolved. CDR3 length equals 13 residues. V dropped 2 bases and J dropped 4 bases, with 6 bases sitting between them. Germline lookup yields CDR1 SGHNT and CDR2 YYREEE (reference sequence). The CDR3 loop reads CASSLGRTGELFF. CDR3 coding DNA: TGTGCCAGCAGCTTAGGACGCACCGGGGAGCTGTTTTTT.

V usage is TRBV5-6 and J usage is TRBJ2-2, with a tentative D call TRBD1 (6 bases). The germline V and J ends were trimmed by 2 bases and 3 bases, with 11 bases remaining between them. CDR3 length: 15 amino acids. In germline, CDR1 is SGHDT, CDR2 YYEEEE. CDR3 residues: CASSLQGRDTGELFF. DNA for the CDR3: TGTGCCAGCAGCTTACAGGGAAGGGACACCGGGGAGCTGTTTTTT. The full variable domain, with the rest looked up from reference TRBV5-6 and TRBJ2-2, is DAGVTQSPTHLIKTRGQQVTLRCSPKSGHDTVSWYQQALGQGPQFIFQYYEEEERQRGNFPDRFSGHQFPNYSSELNVNALLLGDSALYLCASSLQGRDTGELFFGEGSRLTVL.

V and J are TRBV5-6 and TRBJ2-4, with a tentative D call TRBD1 (6 bases). The V and J ends lost 0 bases and 9 bases respectively, with 13 bases between them. Germline CDR1 is SGHDT and CDR2 is YYEEEE. The CDR3 totals 14 residues. CDR3 loop: CASSLGWTESIQYF. The DNA for the CDR3 is TGTGCCAGCAGCTTGGGGTGGACAGAGAGCATTCAGTACTTC. The full variable domain, in which reference TRBV5-6 and TRBJ2-4 provide the parts outside the CDR3, is DAGVTQSPTHLIKTRGQQVTLRCSPKSGHDTVSWYQQALGQGPQFIFQYYEEEERQRGNFPDRFSGHQFPNYSSELNVNALLLGDSALYLCASSLGWTESIQYFGAGTRLSVL.

CDR3 region: CASGLYRGQETQYF. The CDR3 coding sequence is TGTGCTAGTGGTTTGTACAGGGGCCAAGAGACCCAGTACTTC. The chain joins TRBV12-5 to TRBJ2-5, with 7 bases identical to TRBD1. The CDR3 covers 14 residues. In germline, CDR1 is LGHNT, CDR2 FRNRAP. V was pared by 2 bases and J by 1 base, with 1 base of the junction left unmatched.

V usage is TRBV15 and J usage is TRBJ1-1, with a possible D match to TRBD1 (5 bases). V was pared by 3 bases and J by 11 bases, with 16 bases between. CDR3 length equals 13 residues. Germline CDR1 LNHNV, CDR2 YYDKDF (reference sequence). The CDR3 DNA reads as TGTGCCACCAGCAGTCTCTTACGGCAGGGCGCTTTCTTT. This encodes CATSSLLRQGAFF.

The genes are TRBV7-8 and TRBJ1-1; D possibly corresponds to TRBD1 (6 bases). The V gene lost 1 base and the J gene lost 3 bases, with 6 bases spanning the gap. This CDR3 comprises 13 residues. CDR1 is SGHVS and CDR2 is FQNEAQ in the germline V gene. The chain's CDR3 is CASSLGTDTEAFF. CDR3 nucleotides: TGTGCCAGCAGCTTAGGGACAGACACTGAAGCTTTCTTT.

The chain is built from TRBV9 and TRBJ2-3; 8 bases match TRBD1. The CDR3 is made up of 16 amino acids. The ends lost 4 bases at V and 1 base at J; junction bases unmatched: 8. The germline CDR1 and CDR2 sequences are SGDLS and YYNGEE. Here the CDR3 DNA reads TGTGCCAGCAGCCTCAGTGGGGGACAGGGCACAGATACGCAGTATTTT. It is translated as CASSLSGGQGTDTQYF.

The genes are TRBV15 and TRBJ1-5; perhaps TRBD1 as D (5 bases). The length of the CDR3 is 14 residues. V shed 5 bases and J shed 3 bases, with 11 bases lying between them. Per the germline V gene, CDR1 is LNHNV and CDR2 is YYDKDF (reference sequence). CDR3 nucleotides: TGTGCCACCAGCTTTTGGGGCTACAATCAGCCCCAGCATTTT. Translation: CATSFWGYNQPQHF.

The V and J genes are TRBV5-1 and TRBJ2-7; unclear D gene. This CDR3 has 13 residues. V lost 1 base and J lost 4, with 9 bases in between. Germline V lookup: CDR1 SGHRS, CDR2 YFSETQ. The CDR3, as DNA: TGCGCCAGCAGCTTGAGAGTCTATTACGAGCAGTACTTC. Translated: CASSLRVYYEQYF.

This chain uses TRBV6-6 with TRBJ1-1; unclear D gene. Germline-derived CDR1 and CDR2 are MNHNY and SVGAGI (reference sequence). The V gene lost 4 bases and the J gene lost 0 bases, with 12 bases spanning the gap. The CDR3 has 15 amino acids. The CDR3 region is CASSWTRELNTEAFF. The CDR3 nucleotides read TGTGCCAGCAGTTGGACTCGGGAGCTGAACACTGAAGCTTTCTTT.

The CDR3 loop reads CASKGVGNQPQHF. The CDR3 bases are TGTGCCAGCAAAGGGGTTGGCAATCAGCCCCAGCATTTT. The V and J genes are TRBV2 and TRBJ1-5; maybe TRBD1 (5 bases). The CDR3 is made up of 13 amino acids. Germline V gene sequence: CDR1 SNHLY, CDR2 FYNNEI. Trimming took 7 bases from V and 2 from J, leaving 9 bases between them.

The chain combines TRBV7-6 with TRBJ2-7; D might be TRBD2 (7 bases). Germline assignment: CDR1 SGHVS and CDR2 FNYEAQ. There are 13 residues in the CDR3. V shed 5 bases and J shed 7 bases, with 15 bases lying between them. For the CDR3, the DNA is TGTGCCAGCAGCGTCCTAGGGGGGGGTGAGCAGTACTTC. Amino acid sequence: CASSVLGGGEQYF.

The chain's CDR3 is CASSLGGVGYTF. DNA of the CDR3: TGTGCCAGCAGCTTAGGGGGGGTTGGCTACACCTTC. The V call is TRBV7-2, the J call TRBJ1-2; D perhaps matches TRBD1 (5 bases). Trimming stripped 1 base from V and 7 bases from J, with 7 bases between. The CDR3 contains 12 residues. Germline V gene data show CDR1 as SGHTA and CDR2 as FQGNSA.

This clone was observed a single time. V and J are TRBV30 and TRBJ2-3; 9 bases line up with TRBD2. Germline loops: CDR1 GTSNPN, CDR2 SVGIG (reference sequence). This CDR3 has 15 residues. The V segment lost 0 bases and the J segment 0 bases; nucleotides outside the gene matches: 1. CDR3 amino acids: CAWSVLAGSTDTQYF. For the CDR3, the DNA is TGTGCCTGGAGTGTTCTAGCGGGAAGCACAGATACGCAGTATTTT.

V usage is TRBV27 and J usage is TRBJ2-1; TRBD2 might be the D (6 bases). Germline V gene sequence: CDR1 MNHEY, CDR2 SMNVEV (reference sequence). V shed 10 bases and J shed 4 bases, with 20 bases lying between them. The CDR3 is made up of 15 amino acids. The CDR3 loop is CATRVEGPPYNEQFF. CDR3 nucleotides: TGTGCCACCCGCGTGGAGGGCCCGCCATACAATGAGCAGTTCTTC.

This chain connects TRBV11-2 to TRBJ2-7; 8 nucleotides align to TRBD2. V lost 1 base to trimming and J lost 8 bases; unmatched junction nucleotides: 7. The CDR3 runs to 14 residues. CDR1 is SGHAT, CDR2 FQNNGV, per germline. CDR3 sequence (DNA): TGTGCCAGCAGCTTAGCCGTGACTAGCGCGCAGCAGTACTTC. As protein: CASSLAVTSAQQYF.

The V gene is TRBV9, the J gene TRBJ2-1; 7 bases align to TRBD1. With V trimmed by 4 bases and J by 8 bases, 12 bases remained unmatched. Germline lookup yields CDR1 SGDLS and CDR2 YYNGEE. The CDR3 is 15 amino acids. Here the CDR3 reads CASSIRQGSVDEQFF. As DNA, the CDR3 is TGTGCCAGCAGCATAAGACAGGGTTCAGTAGATGAGCAGTTCTTC.

The chain links TRBV6-1 to TRBJ2-7; D remains ambiguous. This CDR3 spans 14 amino acids. The germline V gene encodes CDR1 MNHNS and CDR2 SASEGT. V lost 5 bases, J lost 1 base, and 12 bases lay in between. CDR3 sequence reads: CASSQRYGSYEQYF. CDR3 coding DNA: TGTGCCAGCAGTCAGAGATACGGTTCCTACGAGCAGTACTTC.

This rearrangement joins TRBV9 to TRBJ2-3; TRBD2 agrees at 10 bases. The V gene's germline CDR1 is SGDLS and CDR2 YYNGEE. The CDR3 is 14 amino acids. The ends lost 3 bases at V and 5 bases at J; junction bases unmatched: 3. DNA of the CDR3: TGTGCCAGCAGCGAACTAGCGGGGAGAGATACGCAGTATTTT. Translating gives CASSELAGRDTQYF.

The V and J genes are TRBV29-1 and TRBJ2-2, with D possibly being TRBD1 (6 bases). From germline, CDR1 is SQVTM and CDR2 ANQGSEA. V was clipped by 2 bases and J by 3 bases, with 10 bases between them. CDR3 length: 14 amino acids. CDR3 protein: CSVERRGYTGELFF. In nucleotides, the CDR3 is TGCAGCGTTGAACGCAGGGGATACACCGGGGAGCTGTTTTTT.

This clone is a singleton in its sample. The rearrangement joins TRBV6-5 to TRBJ1-2, with D perhaps TRBD1 (5 bases). The germline gives CDR1 MNHEY, CDR2 SVGAGI. Trimming shortened V by 2 bases and J by 4 bases, and 14 bases separated the two germline ends. This CDR3 is built from 15 residues. CDR3 region: CASSYDSQRAYGYTF. The CDR3 region has the DNA TGTGCCAGCAGTTACGACAGTCAGAGGGCCTATGGCTACACCTTC.

J is TRBJ2-7 and V is TRBV5-1; D unresolved. Per germline, CDR1 SGHRS and CDR2 YFSETQ. Trimming pared 0 bases from V and 5 bases from J, leaving 21 bases between. CDR3 length: 17 residues. Written as DNA, the CDR3 is TGCGCCAGCAGCTTGGGCTTAACAGAGTTTGTGAAGAACGAGCAGTACTTC. It specifies CASSLGLTEFVKNEQYF.

The chain couples TRBV30 to TRBJ1-2, with 9 bases lining up with TRBD1. The V and J ends lost 5 bases and 5 bases, in that order; junction bases with no gene match: 3. Germline V CDR1 and CDR2: GTSNPN, SVGIG (reference sequence). The CDR3 covers 12 residues. For the CDR3, the DNA is TGTGCCTGGGACAGGGGGGGATATGGCTACACCTTC. Translating it yields CAWDRGGYGYTF.

The chain uses TRBV27 and TRBJ2-1, with D tentatively TRBD2 (6 bases). The CDR3 runs 15 residues. Germline V gene lookup returns CDR1 MNHEY and CDR2 SMNVEV (reference sequence). Trimming shortened V by 8 bases and J by 4 bases, and 18 bases separated the two germline ends. In DNA form, the CDR3 reads TGTGCCAGCCGACCGGGACTCGTTCTTTACAATGAGCAGTTCTTC. It specifies CASRPGLVLYNEQFF.

The rearrangement uses TRBV19 and TRBJ2-6, with no clear D. Trimming removed 3 bases at V and 0 bases at J, with 9 bases between. CDR3 length: 16 amino acids. CDR1 and CDR2 from the germline V gene are LNHDA and SQIVND (reference sequence). The CDR3 nucleotides read TGTGCCAGTAGTATTGAGCCAAACTCTGGGGCCAACGTCCTGACTTTC. Protein: CASSIEPNSGANVLTF.

The V call is TRBV13, the J call TRBJ2-1; 8 positions match TRBD1. The CDR3 runs to 17 residues. Trimming removed 2 bases from V and 10 bases from J; junction bases left unmatched: 16. Germline V gene data show CDR1 as PRHDT and CDR2 as FYEKMQ (reference sequence). In DNA, the CDR3 is TGTGCCAGCAGCTTAAGTCGTGGACAGGGAAACGCGATGGAGCAGTTCTTC. It translates to CASSLSRGQGNAMEQFF.

The chain uses TRBV28 and TRBJ2-1, with a weak D call TRBD1 (6 bases). The CDR3 has 11 residues. The germline V and J ends were trimmed by 5 bases and 13 bases, with 12 bases remaining between them. The germline V gene has CDR1 MDHEN and CDR2 SYDVKM. CDR3 residues: CASSPDRPQFF. The CDR3 coding sequence is TGTGCCAGCAGTCCGGACAGACCTCAGTTCTTC.

V usage is TRBV21-1 and J usage is TRBJ1-1; no DNA check was done on the table's D call, TRBD1. TRBV21-1 is annotated as a pseudogene. There are 15 residues in the CDR3. This chain's CDR3 is CASSGQGSVRTEAFF. CDR3 sequence (DNA): TGTGCCAGCAGCGGGCAGGGGTCGGTTCGGACTGAAGCTTTCTTT.

This clone was recorded a few times. This rearrangement joins TRBV5-1 to TRBJ1-1; perhaps TRBD1 as D (5 bases). The CDR3 is made up of 12 amino acids. V was trimmed by 2 bases and J by 4 bases, leaving 6 bases between them. Germline V gene data show CDR1 as SGHRS and CDR2 as YFSETQ. CDR3 DNA sequence: TGCGCCAGCAGCTTTAGGGGCACTGAAGCTTTCTTT. Its protein is CASSFRGTEAFF.

The chain combines TRBV19 with TRBJ1-2; a possible D gene is TRBD1 (5 bases). This CDR3 is 14 amino acids long. Trimming took off 3 bases at V and 4 bases at J, with 12 bases between the two ends. The V gene's germline CDR1 is LNHDA and CDR2 SQIVND (reference sequence). The CDR3, as DNA: TGTGCCAGTAGTATTGAGGGGAGGACCTATGGCTACACCTTC. The encoded protein is CASSIEGRTYGYTF.

In its sample, this clone was seen once. V gene TRBV27 combines with J gene TRBJ1-2; the D gene is possibly TRBD1 (5 bases). V lost 6 bases, J lost 6 bases, and 14 bases lay in between. The CDR3 has 13 amino acids. The germline V gene encodes CDR1 MNHEY and CDR2 SMNVEV (reference sequence). CDR3 in DNA: TGTGCCAGCAGCAGTCAGGGAGTAAATGGCTACACCTTC. It codes for CASSSQGVNGYTF.

The rearrangement links TRBV25-1 to TRBJ2-1; unclear D gene. V lost 2 bases and J 8 bases, leaving 4 bases between the germline ends. There are 11 residues in the CDR3. Per germline, CDR1 MGHDK and CDR2 SYGVNS. The CDR3 bases are TGTGCCAGCAGTGAAGGCTATGAGCAGTTCTTC. Its protein is CASSEGYEQFF. The full variable domain, rest sourced from reference TRBV25-1 and TRBJ2-1, is EADIYQTPRYLVIGTGKKITLECSQTMGHDKMYWYQQDPGMELHLIHYSYGVNSTEKGDLSSESTVSRIRTEHFPLTLESARPSHTSQYLCASSEGYEQFFGPGTRLTVL.